The 6 T cell receptor beta chains presented below share a single source sample, sequenced in a study of a mutant IDH1 vaccine in newly diagnosed glioma (dated by TCRdb to about 2021). These receptors have no known antigen. The protocol used for the library was the immunoSEQ multiplex PCR assay. In its TCRdb copy, this immuneACCESS table keeps in-frame sequences only and misses some clones. Where compared with another copy, unresolved V genes explain less than half of these, and the others have no known cause. For this sample there are 60,000 or so clones; around 84% appear just once. Jointly, the top ten make up 7.4% of the sample. The time point label for this specimen denotes: week 5, during vaccination. Each vaccine dose was 300 ug of a 20-mer mutant IDH1 peptide in Montanide, given subcutaneously with topical imiquimod. The input for sequencing was PBMCs, taken from a glioma patient whose treatment included an IDH1 peptide vaccine. These receptor sequences come from a woman between 45 and 60 years old with glioma.

The chain is built from TRBV18 and TRBJ2-5; D is uncertain. Trimming removed 4 bases from V and 2 bases from J, with 2 bases in between. CDR1 is KGHSH, CDR2 LQKENI, per germline. The CDR3 spans 11 residues. CDR3 bases: TGTGCCAGCTCACTACAAGAGACCCAGTACTTC. Its translation is CASSLQETQYF.

This rearrangement joins TRBV7-9 to TRBJ1-4; 8 nucleotides match TRBD1. V lost 5 bases, J lost 5 bases, and 13 bases stayed unmatched. This CDR3 contains 17 residues. Germline assignment: CDR1 SEHNR and CDR2 FQNEAQ (reference sequence). The chain's CDR3 is CASSPWTGSGGNEKLFF. The CDR3 nucleotides are TGTGCCAGCAGCCCCTGGACAGGGAGCGGAGGAAATGAAAAACTGTTTTTT.

V usage is TRBV5-1 and J usage is TRBJ2-2; 7 bases line up with TRBD1. From germline, CDR1 is SGHRS and CDR2 YFSETQ. This CDR3 contains 16 residues. J lost 2 bases, V lost 1 base, and 5 bases had no gene match. The CDR3 coding sequence is TGCGCCAGCAGCTTGCGCCCAGGGGGAAACACCGGGGAGCTGTTTTTT. Its translation is CASSLRPGGNTGELFF.

The V call is TRBV12-5, the J call TRBJ1-2; D unclear. CDR3 length equals 11 residues. The V gene lost 4 bases and the J gene lost 3 bases, with 3 bases spanning the gap. The germline V gene encodes CDR1 LGHNT and CDR2 FRNRAP. In DNA, the CDR3 is TGTGCTAGTGGTTCTTACTATGGCTACACCTTC. Its translation: CASGSYYGYTF.

The rearrangement uses TRBV9 and TRBJ1-4; D not certain. CDR1 and CDR2 (germline): SGDLS, YYNGEE. The CDR3 is 14 residues long. Trimming stripped 2 bases from V and 5 bases from J, with 10 bases between. CDR3 nucleotide sequence: TGTGCCAGCAGCGTGCGGCAGGACAATGAAAAACTGTTTTTT. Translated, it gives CASSVRQDNEKLFF.

The chain joins TRBV11-3 to TRBJ2-7; no reliable D call. V was trimmed by 5 bases and J by 1 base, leaving 12 bases between them. CDR1 is SGHNT and CDR2 is YENEEA in the germline V gene. The CDR3 is 14 residues long. The CDR3 sequence: CASSVGSSSYEQYF. The CDR3 nucleotides are TGTGCCAGCAGCGTGGGGTCTTCTTCCTACGAGCAGTACTTC.